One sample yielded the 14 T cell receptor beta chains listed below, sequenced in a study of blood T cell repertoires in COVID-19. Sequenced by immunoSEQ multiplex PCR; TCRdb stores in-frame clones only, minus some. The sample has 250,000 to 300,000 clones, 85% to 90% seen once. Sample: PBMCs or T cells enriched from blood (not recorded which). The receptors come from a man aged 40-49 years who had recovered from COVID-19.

The DNA for the CDR3 is TGCAGCGTTGTACAGGACAGCTACAATGAGCAGTTCTTC. As protein: CSVVQDSYNEQFF. The V call is TRBV29-1, the J call TRBJ2-1; a possible D gene is TRBD1 (6 bases). The V gene's germline CDR1 is SQVTM and CDR2 ANQGSEA. Trimming removed 4 bases at V and 3 bases at J, with 10 bases between. CDR3 length: 13 residues.

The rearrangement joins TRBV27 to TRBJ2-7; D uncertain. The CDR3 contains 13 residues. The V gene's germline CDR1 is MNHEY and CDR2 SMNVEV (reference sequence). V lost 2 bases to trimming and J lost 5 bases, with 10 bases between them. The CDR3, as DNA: TGTGCCAGCAGTTTAACCGGGTTCCACGAGCAGTACTTC. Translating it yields CASSLTGFHEQYF.

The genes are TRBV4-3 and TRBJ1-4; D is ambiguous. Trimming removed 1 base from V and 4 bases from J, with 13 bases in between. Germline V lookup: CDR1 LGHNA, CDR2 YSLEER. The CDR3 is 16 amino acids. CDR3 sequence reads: CASSQVASDGNEKLFF. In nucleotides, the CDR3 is TGCGCCAGCAGCCAAGTCGCGAGTGATGGTAATGAAAAACTGTTTTTT.

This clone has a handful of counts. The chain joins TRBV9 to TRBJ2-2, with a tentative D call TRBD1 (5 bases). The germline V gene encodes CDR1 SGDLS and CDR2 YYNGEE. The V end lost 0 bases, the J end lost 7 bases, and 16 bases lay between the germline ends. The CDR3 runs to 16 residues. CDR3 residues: CASSVGSSGKNGELFF. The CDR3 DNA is TGTGCCAGCAGCGTAGGATCCTCAGGGAAAAACGGGGAGCTGTTTTTT.

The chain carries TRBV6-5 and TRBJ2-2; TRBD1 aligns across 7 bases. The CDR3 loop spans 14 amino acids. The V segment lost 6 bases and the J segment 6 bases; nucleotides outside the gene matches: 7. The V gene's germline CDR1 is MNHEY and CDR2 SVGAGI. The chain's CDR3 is CASRIQGTPGELFF. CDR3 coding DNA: TGTGCCAGCAGAATACAGGGGACCCCCGGGGAGCTGTTTTTT.

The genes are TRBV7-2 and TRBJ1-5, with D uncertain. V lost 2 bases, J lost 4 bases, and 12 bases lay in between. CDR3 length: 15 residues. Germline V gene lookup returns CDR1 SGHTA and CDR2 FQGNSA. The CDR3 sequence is CASSLRRSGNQPQHF. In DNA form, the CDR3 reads TGTGCCAGCAGCTTAAGACGGTCGGGGAATCAGCCCCAGCATTTT.

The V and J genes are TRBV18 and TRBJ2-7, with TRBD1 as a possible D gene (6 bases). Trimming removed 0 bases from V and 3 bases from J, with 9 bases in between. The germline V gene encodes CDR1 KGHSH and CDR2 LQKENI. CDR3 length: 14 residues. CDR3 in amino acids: CASSPPTGNYEQYF. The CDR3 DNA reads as TGTGCCAGCTCACCACCAACAGGGAACTACGAGCAGTACTTC.

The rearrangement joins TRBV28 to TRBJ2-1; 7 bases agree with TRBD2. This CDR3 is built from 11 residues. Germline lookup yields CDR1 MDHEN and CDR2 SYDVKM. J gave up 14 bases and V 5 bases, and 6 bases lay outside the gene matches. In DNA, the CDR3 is TGTGCCAGCAGTCAAGCGGGGTTGGAGTTCTTC. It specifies CASSQAGLEFF.

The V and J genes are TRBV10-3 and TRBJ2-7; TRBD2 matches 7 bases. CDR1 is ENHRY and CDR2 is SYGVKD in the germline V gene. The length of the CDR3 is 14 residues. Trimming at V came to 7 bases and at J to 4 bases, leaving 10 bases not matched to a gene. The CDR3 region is CAITDSGQGYEQYF. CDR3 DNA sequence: TGTGCCATCACTGATAGCGGGCAAGGGTACGAGCAGTACTTC.

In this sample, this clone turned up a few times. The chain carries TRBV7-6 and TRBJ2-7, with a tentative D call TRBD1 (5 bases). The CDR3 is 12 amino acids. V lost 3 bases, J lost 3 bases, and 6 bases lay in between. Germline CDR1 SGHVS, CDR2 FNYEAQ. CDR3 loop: CASSFQGYEQYF. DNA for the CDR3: TGTGCCAGCAGCTTTCAGGGCTACGAGCAGTACTTC.

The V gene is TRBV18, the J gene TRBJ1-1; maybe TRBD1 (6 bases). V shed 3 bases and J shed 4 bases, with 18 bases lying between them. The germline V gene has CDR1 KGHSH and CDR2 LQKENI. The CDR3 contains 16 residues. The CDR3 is CASSPTTGWVGTEAFF. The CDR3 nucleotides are TGTGCCAGCTCACCTACGACAGGTTGGGTTGGCACTGAAGCTTTCTTT.

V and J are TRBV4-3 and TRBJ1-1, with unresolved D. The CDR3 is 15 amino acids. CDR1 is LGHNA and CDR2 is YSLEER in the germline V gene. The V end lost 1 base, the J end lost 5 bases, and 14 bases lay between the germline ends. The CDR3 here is CASSQVYLGRTEAFF. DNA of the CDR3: TGCGCCAGCAGCCAAGTATATCTTGGGAGGACTGAAGCTTTCTTT.

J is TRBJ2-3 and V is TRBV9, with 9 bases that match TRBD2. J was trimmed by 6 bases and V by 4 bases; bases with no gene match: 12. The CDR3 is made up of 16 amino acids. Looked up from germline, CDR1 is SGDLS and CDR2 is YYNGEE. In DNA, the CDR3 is TGTGCCAGCAGCTCCCGTCTAGCGGGGACAAGGGATACGCAGTATTTT. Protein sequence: CASSSRLAGTRDTQYF.

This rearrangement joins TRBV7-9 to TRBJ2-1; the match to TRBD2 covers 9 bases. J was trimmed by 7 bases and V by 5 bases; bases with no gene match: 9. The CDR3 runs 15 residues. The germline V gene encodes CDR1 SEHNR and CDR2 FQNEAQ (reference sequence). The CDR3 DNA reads TGTGCCAGCAGCCATGGCAGCGGGGGGAAGAATGAGCAGTTCTTC. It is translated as CASSHGSGGKNEQFF.